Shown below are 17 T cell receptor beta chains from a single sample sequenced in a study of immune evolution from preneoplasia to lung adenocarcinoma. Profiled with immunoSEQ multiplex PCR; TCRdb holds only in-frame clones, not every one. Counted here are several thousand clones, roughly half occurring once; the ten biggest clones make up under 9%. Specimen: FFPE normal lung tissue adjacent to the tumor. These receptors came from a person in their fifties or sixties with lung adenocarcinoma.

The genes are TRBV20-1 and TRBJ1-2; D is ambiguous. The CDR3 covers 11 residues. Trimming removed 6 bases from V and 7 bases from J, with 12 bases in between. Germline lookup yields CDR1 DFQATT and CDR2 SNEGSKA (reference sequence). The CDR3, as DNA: TGCAGTGCCCCTCGGGATTTTGGCTACACCTTC. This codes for CSAPRDFGYTF.

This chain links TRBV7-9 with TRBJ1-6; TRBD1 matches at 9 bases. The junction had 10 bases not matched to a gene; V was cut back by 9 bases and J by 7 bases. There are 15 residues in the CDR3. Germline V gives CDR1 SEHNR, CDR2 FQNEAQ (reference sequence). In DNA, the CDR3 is TGTGCCAGTCGTTTCGGGGACAGGGACAATTCACCCCTCCACTTT. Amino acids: CASRFGDRDNSPLHF.

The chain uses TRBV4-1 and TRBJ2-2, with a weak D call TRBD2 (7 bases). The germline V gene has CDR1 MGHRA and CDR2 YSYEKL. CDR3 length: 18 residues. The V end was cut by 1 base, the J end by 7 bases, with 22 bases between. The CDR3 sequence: CASSQVVGKRRGHGELFF. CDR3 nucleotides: TGCGCCAGCAGCCAAGTTGTGGGGAAGCGGCGGGGGCACGGGGAGCTGTTTTTT.

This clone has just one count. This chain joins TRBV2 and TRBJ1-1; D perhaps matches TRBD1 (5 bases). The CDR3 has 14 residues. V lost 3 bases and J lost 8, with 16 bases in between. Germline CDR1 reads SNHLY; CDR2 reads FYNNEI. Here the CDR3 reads CASSDRIEGDEAFF. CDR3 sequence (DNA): TGTGCCAGCAGTGACCGGATTGAAGGGGACGAAGCTTTCTTT.

The CDR3 protein is CASSLKAGLYGYTF. The CDR3, as DNA: TGTGCCAGCAGCTTAAAAGCAGGGCTCTATGGCTACACCTTC. The gene calls are TRBV7-8 and TRBJ1-2; tentative D call: TRBD1 (5 bases). Germline V gene data show CDR1 as SGHVS and CDR2 as FQNEAQ. Trimming removed 2 bases from V and 4 bases from J, with 11 bases in between. This CDR3 region has 14 residues.

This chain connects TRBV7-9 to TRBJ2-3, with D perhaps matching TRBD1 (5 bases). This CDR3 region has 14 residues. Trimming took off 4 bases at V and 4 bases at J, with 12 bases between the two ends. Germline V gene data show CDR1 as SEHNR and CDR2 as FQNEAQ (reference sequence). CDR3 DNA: TGTGCCAGCAGCTCCGACAGCCAGGCAGATACGCAGTATTTT. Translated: CASSSDSQADTQYF.

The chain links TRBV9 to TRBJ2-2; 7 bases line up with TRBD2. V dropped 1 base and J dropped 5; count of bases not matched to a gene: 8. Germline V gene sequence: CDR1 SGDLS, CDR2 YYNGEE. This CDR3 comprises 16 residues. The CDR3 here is CASSVSGGSGTGELFF. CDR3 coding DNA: TGTGCCAGCAGCGTATCCGGCGGGAGTGGTACCGGGGAGCTGTTTTTT.

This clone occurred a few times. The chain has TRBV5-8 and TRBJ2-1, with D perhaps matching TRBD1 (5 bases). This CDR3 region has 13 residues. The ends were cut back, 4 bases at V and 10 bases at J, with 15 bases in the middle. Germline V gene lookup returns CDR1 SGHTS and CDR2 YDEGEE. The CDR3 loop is CASSTQSRGEQFF. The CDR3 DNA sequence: TGTGCCAGCAGCACCCAATCAAGGGGCGAGCAGTTCTTC.

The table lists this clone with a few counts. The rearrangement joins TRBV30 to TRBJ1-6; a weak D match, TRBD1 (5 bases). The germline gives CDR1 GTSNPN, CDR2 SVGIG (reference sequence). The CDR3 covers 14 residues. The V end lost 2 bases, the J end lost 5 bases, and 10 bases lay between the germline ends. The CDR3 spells CAWSRGSNNSPLHF. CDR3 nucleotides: TGTGCCTGGAGTCGGGGGTCGAATAATTCACCCCTCCACTTT.

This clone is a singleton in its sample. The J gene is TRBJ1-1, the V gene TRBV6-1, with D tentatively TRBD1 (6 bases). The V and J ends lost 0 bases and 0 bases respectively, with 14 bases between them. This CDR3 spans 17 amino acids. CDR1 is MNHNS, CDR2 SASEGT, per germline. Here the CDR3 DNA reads TGTGCCAGCAGTGAAGCGCCACGGGGGCGGGTGAACACTGAAGCTTTCTTT. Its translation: CASSEAPRGRVNTEAFF.

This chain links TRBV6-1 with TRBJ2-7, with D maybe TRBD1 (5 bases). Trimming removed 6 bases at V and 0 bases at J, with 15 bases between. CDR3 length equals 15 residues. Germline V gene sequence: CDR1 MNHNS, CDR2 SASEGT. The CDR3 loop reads CASRLRQLTSYEQYF. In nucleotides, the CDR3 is TGTGCCAGCAGATTAAGACAGCTTACCTCCTACGAGCAGTACTTC.

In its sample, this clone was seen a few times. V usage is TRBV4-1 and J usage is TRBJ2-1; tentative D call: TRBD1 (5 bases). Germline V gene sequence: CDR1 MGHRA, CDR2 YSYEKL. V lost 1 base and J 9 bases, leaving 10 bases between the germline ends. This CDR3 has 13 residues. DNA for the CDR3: TGCGCCAGCAGCCAAGGCCCCCAGGGTGAGCAGTTCTTC. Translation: CASSQGPQGEQFF.

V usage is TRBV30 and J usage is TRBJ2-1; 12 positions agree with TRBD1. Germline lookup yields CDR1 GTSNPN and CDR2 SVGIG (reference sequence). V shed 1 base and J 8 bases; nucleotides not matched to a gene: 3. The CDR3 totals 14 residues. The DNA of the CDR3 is TGTGCCTGGAGTGAGGGACAGGGGGCGGATGAGCAGTTCTTC. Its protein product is CAWSEGQGADEQFF.

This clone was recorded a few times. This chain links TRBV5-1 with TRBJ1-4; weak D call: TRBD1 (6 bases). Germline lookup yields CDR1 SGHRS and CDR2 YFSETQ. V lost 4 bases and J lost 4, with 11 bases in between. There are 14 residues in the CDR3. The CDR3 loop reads CASSMGHGNEKLFF. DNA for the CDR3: TGCGCCAGCAGCATGGGACACGGTAATGAAAAACTGTTTTTT.

CDR3 in amino acids: CASSQDLGSRNTGELFF. The CDR3 coding sequence is TGCGCCAGCAGCCAAGATCTAGGTAGCCGGAACACCGGGGAGCTGTTTTTT. V and J are TRBV4-1 and TRBJ2-2; no reliable D call. The germline V gene has CDR1 MGHRA and CDR2 YSYEKL. The CDR3 has 17 amino acids. Trimming pared 0 bases from V and 1 base from J, leaving 12 bases between.

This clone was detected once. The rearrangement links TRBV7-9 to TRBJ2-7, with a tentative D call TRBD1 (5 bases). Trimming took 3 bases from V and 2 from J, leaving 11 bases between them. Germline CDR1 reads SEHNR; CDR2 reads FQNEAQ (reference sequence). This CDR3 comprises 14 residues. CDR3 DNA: TGTGCCAGCAGCTTGAGTACGACAGCCTACGAGCAGTACTTC. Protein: CASSLSTTAYEQYF.

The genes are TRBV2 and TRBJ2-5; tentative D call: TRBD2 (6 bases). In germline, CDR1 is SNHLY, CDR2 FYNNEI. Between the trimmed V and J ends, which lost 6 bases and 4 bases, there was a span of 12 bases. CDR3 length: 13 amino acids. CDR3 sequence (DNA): TGTGCCAGCAGAGTGGGGGGTTCAGAGACCCAGTACTTC. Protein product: CASRVGGSETQYF.